These 26 T cell receptor beta chains were all obtained from the same sample, sequenced in a study of blood T cell repertoires in COVID-19. Clones were sequenced by immunoSEQ multiplex PCR, and TCRdb holds only the in-frame ones, with some missing. Of 190,000 or so clones in the sample, around 87% were seen once. The specimen sequenced was peripheral blood. These receptor sequences come from a middle-aged man with active or convalescent COVID-19.

The rearrangement links TRBV5-1 to TRBJ2-5; D unresolved. The CDR3 has 16 amino acids. The germline V gene encodes CDR1 SGHRS and CDR2 YFSETQ. Trimming shortened V by 1 base and J by 2 bases, and 15 bases separated the two germline ends. This chain's CDR3 is CASSLSPQADQETQYF. The CDR3 nucleotides are TGCGCCAGCAGCTTGTCACCCCAGGCCGATCAAGAGACCCAGTACTTC.

The rearrangement links TRBV28 to TRBJ1-1, with D possibly TRBD1 on 5 matching bases. The CDR3 covers 14 residues. Trimming left V 2 bases short and J 1 base short, with 8 bases between. The V gene's germline CDR1 is MDHEN and CDR2 SYDVKM. The CDR3 DNA follows: TGTGCCAGCAGTTTACTAACAGGGAACACTGAAGCTTTCTTT. Its protein product is CASSLLTGNTEAFF.

The chain couples TRBV19 to TRBJ2-5, with 7 bases lining up with TRBD2. This CDR3 has 18 residues. Germline CDR1 LNHDA, CDR2 SQIVND (reference sequence). V lost 3 bases and J lost 0; bases outside the gene matches: 13. For the CDR3, the DNA is TGTGCCAGTAGTATCGGGGTAGCGGGCTGGTCGTACCAAGAGACCCAGTACTTC. It translates to CASSIGVAGWSYQETQYF.

In DNA form, the CDR3 reads TGTGCCAGCAGCCGCGGGACAGACCGAAACACCATATATTTT. This translates into CASSRGTDRNTIYF. This chain connects TRBV13 to TRBJ1-3; 7 bases align to TRBD1. Germline assignment: CDR1 PRHDT and CDR2 FYEKMQ (reference sequence). The V gene end was trimmed by 5 bases and the J gene end by 5 bases; junction bases not matched to a gene: 6. This CDR3 has 14 residues.

This chain uses TRBV6-5 with TRBJ2-7, with 11 bases lining up with TRBD2. CDR3 length equals 14 residues. Germline CDR1 is MNHEY and CDR2 is SVGAGI. The junction had 3 bases not matched to a gene; V was cut back by 6 bases and J by 2 bases. The CDR3 nucleotides are TGTGCCAGCAGAACTAGCGGGGGTGCCTACGAGCAGTACTTC. It yields the protein CASRTSGGAYEQYF.

J is TRBJ2-7 and V is TRBV5-1; 10 bases fit TRBD2. CDR1 and CDR2 (germline): SGHRS, YFSETQ. J gave up 6 bases and V 4 bases, and 4 bases lay outside the gene matches. The CDR3 length is 13 residues. The CDR3 loop reads CASSKIAGGEQYF. CDR3 bases: TGCGCCAGCAGCAAAATAGCGGGGGGCGAGCAGTACTTC.

The J gene is TRBJ2-3, the V gene TRBV7-6; tentatively, D is TRBD2 (6 bases). Germline values: CDR1 SGHVS, CDR2 FNYEAQ. V was clipped by 1 base and J by 0 bases, with 20 bases between them. The CDR3 runs 19 residues. In DNA, the CDR3 is TGTGCCAGCAGCTTAGACCCACCCACGCGGGGCACTAGCACAGATACGCAGTATTTT. Its protein is CASSLDPPTRGTSTDTQYF.

The chain links TRBV18 to TRBJ1-4, with 7 bases fitting TRBD1. Per germline, CDR1 KGHSH and CDR2 LQKENI. The CDR3 runs 14 residues. V was pared by 6 bases and J by 4 bases, with 5 bases of the junction left unmatched. The CDR3 DNA follows: TGTGCCAGCTCCCAGGGACAGATTAATGAAAAACTGTTTTTT. This sequence encodes CASSQGQINEKLFF.

The chain joins TRBV28 to TRBJ2-2; D unresolved. Germline-derived CDR1 and CDR2 are MDHEN and SYDVKM. Trimming removed 3 bases at V and 8 bases at J, with 10 bases between. The CDR3 consists of 13 residues. Here the CDR3 DNA reads TGTGCCAGCAGTTTCCGGTGGTCGGGGGAGCTGTTTTTT. This codes for CASSFRWSGELFF.

J is TRBJ1-2 and V is TRBV4-2; no firm D call. The V gene's germline CDR1 is LGHNA and CDR2 YNFKEQ. Trimming took 6 bases from V and 0 from J, leaving 11 bases between them. This CDR3 contains 14 residues. Here the CDR3 reads CASREEGSNYGYTF. The CDR3 bases are TGTGCCAGCAGGGAGGAGGGATCTAACTATGGCTACACCTTC.

Only a few counts were recorded for this clone. This chain connects TRBV19 to TRBJ2-7; TRBD1 is a possible D gene (6 bases). V was shortened by 1 base and J by 4 bases, with 11 bases between the two germline ends. The CDR3 has 14 amino acids. CDR1 and CDR2 (germline): LNHDA, SQIVND (reference sequence). The CDR3 loop reads CASSIAGQLYEQYF. The CDR3 DNA reads TGTGCCAGTAGTATAGCAGGACAGCTATACGAGCAGTACTTC.

The rearrangement links TRBV5-6 to TRBJ2-5, with a tentative D call TRBD1 (6 bases). From germline, CDR1 is SGHDT and CDR2 YYEEEE. V was pared by 1 base and J by 3 bases, with 13 bases between. CDR3 length: 15 residues. The CDR3 sequence: CASSLSGTPKETQYF. CDR3 bases: TGTGCCAGCAGCTTGTCCGGGACACCAAAAGAGACCCAGTACTTC.

The chain couples TRBV10-3 to TRBJ2-3; TRBD2 is a possible D gene (5 bases). Germline V CDR1 and CDR2: ENHRY, SYGVKD. The V and J ends lost 6 bases and 0 bases respectively, with 16 bases between them. This CDR3 has 16 residues. CDR3 sequence reads: CAIRNSSWYSTDTQYF. In DNA, the CDR3 is TGTGCCATCAGGAATTCTAGCTGGTATAGCACAGATACGCAGTATTTT.

A remark on this clone: Germline and junction disagree at one end, which may indicate a read error. V usage is TRBV19 and J usage is TRBJ2-1; TRBD2 agrees at 11 bases. CDR3 length equals 13 residues. Germline V gene sequence: CDR1 LNHDA, CDR2 SQIVND (reference sequence). CDR3 coding DNA: TGTGCCAGTAGTATAGTCCCTAGCGGGGGGCCGATCTTC. Its protein product is CASSIVPSGGPIF.

The chain combines TRBV5-4 with TRBJ2-7, with 13 bases that match TRBD2. CDR3 length: 15 residues. Germline lookup yields CDR1 SGHNT and CDR2 YYREEE (reference sequence). Trimming cost V 0 bases and J 5 bases; bases outside gene matches: 2. CDR3 in DNA: TGTGCCAGCAGCTTGGGAGGACTAGCGGGGGACGAGCAGTACTTC. It encodes CASSLGGLAGDEQYF. Based on the CDR3 plus reference TRBV5-4 and TRBJ2-7, the full variable domain is ETGVTQSPTHLIKTRGQQVTLRCSSQSGHNTVSWYQQALGQGPQFIFQYYREEENGRGNFPPRFSGLQFPNYSSELNVNALELDDSALYLCASSLGGLAGDEQYFGPGTRLTVT.

This sequence joins TRBV5-1 and TRBJ2-3, with 7 bases fitting TRBD2. CDR1 is SGHRS, CDR2 YFSETQ, per germline. V lost 3 bases to trimming and J lost 1 base; unmatched junction nucleotides: 8. This CDR3 is 16 amino acids long. The CDR3 DNA sequence: TGCGCCAGCAGCTGGGTTCAACGGGGGGGCACAGATACGCAGTATTTT. Amino acids: CASSWVQRGGTDTQYF.

The rearrangement uses TRBV7-3 and TRBJ2-1; TRBD1 aligns across 9 bases. Germline V gene sequence: CDR1 SGHTA, CDR2 FQGTGA. Germline trimming cut 5 bases from V and 4 bases from J; bases unmatched to any gene: 6. This CDR3 is 15 amino acids long. CDR3 in amino acids: CASSGDRVNYNEQFF. The CDR3 DNA follows: TGTGCCAGCAGCGGGGACAGGGTAAATTACAATGAGCAGTTCTTC.

This clone was detected only once. The CDR3 DNA sequence: TGTGCCAGCAGCCCCGGGACAGGATCTAATTCACCCCTCCACTTT. Protein: CASSPGTGSNSPLHF. The chain employs TRBV9 and TRBJ1-6; the match to TRBD1 covers 8 bases. CDR3 length equals 15 residues. Germline trimming cut 4 bases from V and 6 bases from J; bases unmatched to any gene: 6. Germline V lookup: CDR1 SGDLS, CDR2 YYNGEE. Combining the CDR3 with reference TRBV9 and TRBJ1-6 gives the whole variable domain DSGVTQTPKHLITATGQRVTLRCSPRSGDLSVYWYQQSLDQGLQFLIQYYNGEERAKGNILERFSAQQFPDLHSELNLSSLELGDSALYFCASSPGTGSNSPLHFGNGTRLTVT.

The gene calls are TRBV6-4 and TRBJ1-2; no definite D call. The CDR3 has 16 amino acids. V was cut by 0 bases and J by 7 bases, with 18 bases left in between. Germline lookup yields CDR1 MRHNA and CDR2 SNTAGT. Here the CDR3 reads CASSDSIETNRGGYTF. The CDR3 nucleotides are TGTGCCAGCAGTGACTCGATAGAGACAAATCGGGGTGGCTACACCTTC.

The gene calls are TRBV21-1 and TRBJ1-4. TRBV21-1 is listed as a pseudogene. The CDR3 has 14 residues. The CDR3 protein is CASSKAEANEKLFF. DNA of the CDR3: TGTGCCAGCAGCAAAGCAGAGGCCAATGAAAAACTGTTTTTT.

The V call is TRBV5-4, the J call TRBJ1-1; the match to TRBD1 covers 7 bases. The V gene's germline CDR1 is SGHNT and CDR2 YYREEE (reference sequence). V lost 4 bases to trimming and J lost 5 bases; unmatched junction nucleotides: 2. This CDR3 spans 12 amino acids. CDR3 sequence (DNA): TGTGCCAGCAGCCAACAGGGGACTGAAGCTTTCTTT. This codes for CASSQQGTEAFF.

V usage is TRBV11-2 and J usage is TRBJ1-6, with D possibly being TRBD1 (5 bases). Trimming removed 2 bases at V and 0 bases at J, with 11 bases between. The CDR3 totals 17 residues. Germline CDR1 is SGHAT and CDR2 is FQNNGV. The CDR3 DNA is TGTGCCAGCAGCTTAATCCAGGGCAGCTCCTATAATTCACCCCTCCACTTT. It is translated as CASSLIQGSSYNSPLHF.

This clone was counted between two and nine times. The chain is built from TRBV29-1 and TRBJ1-1; TRBD1 agrees at 8 bases. The CDR3 spans 13 residues. V lost 8 bases and J lost 3; bases outside the gene matches: 8. Germline values: CDR1 SQVTM, CDR2 ANQGSEA. CDR3 nucleotide sequence: TGCAGCACCGGACAGGGAAGTTACACTGAAGCTTTCTTT. This codes for CSTGQGSYTEAFF.

The J gene is TRBJ2-7, the V gene TRBV28, with 9 bases aligning to TRBD2. The V and J ends lost 7 bases and 1 base, in that order; junction bases with no gene match: 2. The CDR3 runs to 13 residues. Germline V gives CDR1 MDHEN, CDR2 SYDVKM. CDR3 region: CASMTSGSYEQYF. The CDR3 DNA reads as TGTGCCAGCATGACTAGCGGATCCTACGAGCAGTACTTC.

The gene calls are TRBV11-1 and TRBJ2-1; D perhaps matches TRBD2 (6 bases). The V gene lost 1 base and the J gene lost 7 bases, with 14 bases spanning the gap. CDR3 length equals 15 residues. Germline CDR1 SGHAT, CDR2 FQDESV (reference sequence). The CDR3 here is CASSLDQVGGNEQFF. CDR3 nucleotides: TGTGCCAGCAGCTTAGATCAGGTTGGGGGGAATGAGCAGTTCTTC.

In its sample, this clone was seen a few times. The chain joins TRBV7-8 to TRBJ1-1; D ambiguous. This CDR3 region has 14 residues. The ends were cut back, 2 bases at V and 4 bases at J, with 11 bases in the middle. Germline values: CDR1 SGHVS, CDR2 FQNEAQ. CDR3 in DNA: TGTGCCAGCAGCTTATCGTTGGCGGCCACTGAAGCTTTCTTT. It encodes CASSLSLAATEAFF.